This T cell receptor beta chain was captured in a study of tumor-infiltrating lymphocytes in primary liver carcinoma. Researchers drew blood RNA from unsorted whole blood and extracted germline DNA as well. Infection with HBV was chronic in patients; they were treatment-naive. TCR beta cDNA was made from 500 ng total RNA with a constant-region primer. Amplification in three nested multiplex PCR rounds with slightly modified ARM-PCR gave rise to TCR beta libraries. Two initial PCR rounds of around 10 cycles each paired TRBV1-TRBV30 forward primers with a C-beta reverse primer. A single record per CDR3 protein comes from TCRdb applying MiXCR to the multiplex PCR reads. The table lists about 310,000 distinct CDR3 sequences, about three fifths of them singletons, with 17% in the top ten. In this sample, this clonotype is medium-sized. The germline V gene has CDR1 SGHAT and CDR2 FQNNGV. V shed 2 bases and J shed 0 bases, with 12 bases lying between them. The CDR3 is 16 residues long.

The TCR originated in a woman younger than 45 with primary liver carcinoma and hepatitis B virus infection. The rearrangement uses TRBV11-2 and TRBJ2-3; D tentatively fits TRBD1 or TRBD2 (6 bases each). Sequenced: peripheral blood. This CDR3 is CASSLRGALSTDTQYF. CDR3 nucleotide sequence: TGTGCCAGCAGCTTAAGGGGGGCCCTTAGCACAGATACGCAGTATTTT.